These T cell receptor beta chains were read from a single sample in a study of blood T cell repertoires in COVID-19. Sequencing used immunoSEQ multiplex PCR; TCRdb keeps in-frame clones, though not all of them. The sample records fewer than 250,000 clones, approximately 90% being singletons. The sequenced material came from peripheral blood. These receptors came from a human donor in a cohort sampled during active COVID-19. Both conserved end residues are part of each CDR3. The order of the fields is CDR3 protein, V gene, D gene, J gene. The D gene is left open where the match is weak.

CDR3 protein: CASSERASNQPQHF
V gene: TRBV2
D gene: NA
J gene: TRBJ1-5

CDR3 protein: CASSHLTSGVPSGANVLTF
V gene: TRBV14
D gene: TRBD2
J gene: TRBJ2-6

CDR3 protein: CASSLVGGNEQYF
V gene: TRBV5-1
D gene: NA
J gene: TRBJ2-7

CDR3 protein: CASSSLAGGVNEQFF
V gene: TRBV6-2/TRBV6-3
D gene: TRBD2
J gene: TRBJ2-1

CDR3 protein: CASSESASGGGRQFF
V gene: TRBV25-1
D gene: TRBD2
J gene: TRBJ2-1

CDR3 protein: CASSASGGAGKTQYF
V gene: TRBV5-6
D gene: TRBD2
J gene: TRBJ2-5

CDR3 protein: CASSPGQGFYEQYF
V gene: TRBV7-6
D gene: TRBD1
J gene: TRBJ2-7

CDR3 protein: CASKTGGIGETQYF
V gene: TRBV27
D gene: TRBD1
J gene: TRBJ2-5

CDR3 protein: CASSPGYGRNTGELFF
V gene: TRBV19
D gene: NA
J gene: TRBJ2-2

CDR3 protein: CASSLSEVTGIWSDTEAFF
V gene: TRBV28
D gene: NA
J gene: TRBJ1-1

CDR3 protein: CASSYGQGDQPQHF
V gene: TRBV6-2/TRBV6-3
D gene: TRBD1
J gene: TRBJ1-5

CDR3 protein: CASYGTGMVNEQFF
V gene: TRBV6-5
D gene: TRBD1
J gene: TRBJ2-1

CDR3 protein: CASSVAPASPALAYEQYF
V gene: TRBV9
D gene: NA
J gene: TRBJ2-7

CDR3 protein: CASSTTGLSNQPQHF
V gene: TRBV19
D gene: NA
J gene: TRBJ1-5

CDR3 protein: CAWSVGQGGEKLFF
V gene: TRBV30
D gene: NA
J gene: TRBJ1-4

CDR3 protein: CASSLWRGGPVKDETQYF
V gene: TRBV11-2
D gene: TRBD2
J gene: TRBJ2-5

CDR3 protein: CAWRHQPLTPYGYTF
V gene: TRBV30
D gene: NA
J gene: TRBJ1-2

CDR3 protein: CASSRRGSGSTDTQYF
V gene: TRBV5-1
D gene: NA
J gene: TRBJ2-3

CDR3 protein: CASSLAPRTGNTGELFF
V gene: TRBV11-2
D gene: TRBD1
J gene: TRBJ2-2

CDR3 protein: CASRVGGGYSGNTIYF
V gene: TRBV28
D gene: NA
J gene: TRBJ1-3

CDR3 protein: CASSYTSGSIFYNEQFF
V gene: TRBV19
D gene: TRBD2
J gene: TRBJ2-1

CDR3 protein: CAITRSGTQYF
V gene: TRBV10-3
D gene: NA
J gene: TRBJ2-3

CDR3 protein: CASSLRTGSQNTEAFF
V gene: TRBV11-3
D gene: TRBD1
J gene: TRBJ1-1

CDR3 protein: CATPAGVANQPQHF
V gene: TRBV24-1
D gene: NA
J gene: TRBJ1-5

CDR3 protein: CASSPIPGLAGTGEQFF
V gene: TRBV11-2
D gene: TRBD2
J gene: TRBJ2-1

CDR3 protein: CASSLGSGASPLSYNEQFF
V gene: TRBV28
D gene: NA
J gene: TRBJ2-1

CDR3 protein: CASSVAGGVSNEQFF
V gene: TRBV19
D gene: TRBD2
J gene: TRBJ2-1

CDR3 protein: CASSSLRDSLGETQYF
V gene: TRBV6-2/TRBV6-3
D gene: TRBD1
J gene: TRBJ2-5

CDR3 protein: CASSRTRQGATYNEQFF
V gene: TRBV7-8
D gene: TRBD1
J gene: TRBJ2-1

CDR3 protein: CASKGQGRVYEQYF
V gene: TRBV2
D gene: TRBD1
J gene: TRBJ2-7

CDR3 protein: CASKGISNTEAFF
V gene: TRBV6-5
D gene: NA
J gene: TRBJ1-1

CDR3 protein: CASSWQAGNQPQHF
V gene: TRBV28
D gene: NA
J gene: TRBJ1-5

CDR3 protein: CASSLGTGTRGETQYF
V gene: TRBV5-1
D gene: TRBD2
J gene: TRBJ2-5

CDR3 protein: CSASGSGRAGEQYF
V gene: TRBV20-1
D gene: TRBD2
J gene: TRBJ2-7

CDR3 protein: CASSSISGGAGEQFF
V gene: TRBV5-4
D gene: TRBD2
J gene: TRBJ2-1

CDR3 protein: CASSQGGLPGYTF
V gene: TRBV3-1/TRBV3-2
D gene: NA
J gene: TRBJ1-2

CDR3 protein: CASSVAPTTYEQYF
V gene: TRBV9
D gene: NA
J gene: TRBJ2-7

CDR3 protein: CASSGDRAGNTIYF
V gene: TRBV5-4
D gene: TRBD1
J gene: TRBJ1-3

CDR3 protein: CASSPRGTEAFF
V gene: TRBV7-9
D gene: NA
J gene: TRBJ1-1

CDR3 protein: CASSPDRGGKNIQYF
V gene: TRBV5-1
D gene: TRBD1
J gene: TRBJ2-4

CDR3 protein: CASSLGGDGTEAFF
V gene: TRBV5-4
D gene: NA
J gene: TRBJ1-1

CDR3 protein: CASSVRTQGNTGELFF
V gene: TRBV2
D gene: NA
J gene: TRBJ2-2

CDR3 protein: CASTRTGGSEAFF
V gene: TRBV19
D gene: TRBD1
J gene: TRBJ1-1

CDR3 protein: CASSPGVLNEQYF
V gene: TRBV12-3/TRBV12-4
D gene: NA
J gene: TRBJ2-7

CDR3 protein: CASRLDRSPAAEPPHNSPLHF
V gene: TRBV12-2
D gene: NA
J gene: TRBJ1-6

CDR3 protein: CASSQEFTGNQPQHF
V gene: TRBV4-1
D gene: NA
J gene: TRBJ1-5

CDR3 protein: CASRRTGFYEQYF
V gene: TRBV27
D gene: TRBD1
J gene: TRBJ2-7

CDR3 protein: CASSSQASVSTGELFF
V gene: TRBV5-1
D gene: NA
J gene: TRBJ2-2

CDR3 protein: CASSLWTSGAGASYEQYF
V gene: TRBV4-3
D gene: TRBD2
J gene: TRBJ2-7

CDR3 protein: CASTLGVRYTF
V gene: TRBV2
D gene: NA
J gene: TRBJ1-2

CDR3 protein: CATSDRFSYEQYF
V gene: TRBV24-1
D gene: NA
J gene: TRBJ2-7

CDR3 protein: CASSQPTDSEITDTQYF
V gene: TRBV23-1
D gene: NA
J gene: TRBJ2-3

CDR3 protein: CASSPQLAGSSGEQFF
V gene: TRBV18
D gene: TRBD2
J gene: TRBJ2-1

CDR3 protein: CASSQDPAGQIQETQYF
V gene: TRBV4-2
D gene: NA
J gene: TRBJ2-5

CDR3 protein: CASSPGQGYTEAFF
V gene: TRBV7-9
D gene: TRBD1
J gene: TRBJ1-1

CDR3 protein: CSVEFRLQETQYF
V gene: TRBV29-1
D gene: NA
J gene: TRBJ2-5

CDR3 protein: CASSFEDTEAFF
V gene: TRBV5-4
D gene: NA
J gene: TRBJ1-1

CDR3 protein: CASSFSGDTQGNIQYF
V gene: TRBV7-2
D gene: NA
J gene: TRBJ2-4

CDR3 protein: CASSEEGLGSYEQYF
V gene: TRBV7-2
D gene: NA
J gene: TRBJ2-7